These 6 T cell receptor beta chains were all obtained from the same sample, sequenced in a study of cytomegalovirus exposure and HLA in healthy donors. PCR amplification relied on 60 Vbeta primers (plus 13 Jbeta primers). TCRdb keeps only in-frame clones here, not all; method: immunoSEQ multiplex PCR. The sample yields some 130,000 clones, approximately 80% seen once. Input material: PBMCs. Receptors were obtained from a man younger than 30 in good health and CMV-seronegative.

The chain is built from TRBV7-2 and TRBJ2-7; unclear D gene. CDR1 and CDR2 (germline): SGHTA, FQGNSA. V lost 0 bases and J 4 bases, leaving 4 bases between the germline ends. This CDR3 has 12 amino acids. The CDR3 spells CASSLALYEQYF. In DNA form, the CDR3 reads TGTGCCAGCAGCTTAGCCCTATACGAGCAGTACTTC. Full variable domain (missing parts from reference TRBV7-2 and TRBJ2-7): GAGVSQSPSNKVTEKGKDVELRCDPISGHTALYWYRQSLGQGLEFLIYFQGNSAPDKSGLPSDRFSAERTGGSVSTLTIQRTQQEDSAVYLCASSLALYEQYFGPGTRLTVT.

The CDR3 coding sequence is TGCGCCAGCAGTTCCACAGGGGGGTCCTACGAGCAGTACTTC. It yields the protein CASSSTGGSYEQYF. The chain recombines TRBV5-1 with TRBJ2-7, with TRBD1 matching over 8 bases. The CDR3 loop spans 14 amino acids. Per the germline V gene, CDR1 is SGHRS and CDR2 is YFSETQ. Trimming cost V 5 bases and J 1 base; bases outside gene matches: 5.

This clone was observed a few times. This chain's CDR3 is CASSSGQSSYEQYF. CDR3 in DNA: TGTGCCAGCTCATCGGGACAGAGCTCCTACGAGCAGTACTTC. The V call is TRBV18, the J call TRBJ2-7; 7 nucleotides agree with TRBD1. J gave up 0 bases and V 5 bases, and 4 bases lay outside the gene matches. CDR1 is KGHSH and CDR2 is LQKENI in the germline V gene. This CDR3 region has 14 residues. The full variable domain, completed using reference TRBV18 and TRBJ2-7, is NAGVMQNPRHLVRRRGQEARLRCSPMKGHSHVYWYRQLPEEGLKFMVYLQKENIIDESGMPKERFSAEFPKEGPSILRIQQVVRGDSAAYFCASSSGQSSYEQYFGPGTRLTVT.

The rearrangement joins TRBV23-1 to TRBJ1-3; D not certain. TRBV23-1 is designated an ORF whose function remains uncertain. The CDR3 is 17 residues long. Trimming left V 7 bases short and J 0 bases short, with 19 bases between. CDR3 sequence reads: CASTSGLQAVSGNTIYF. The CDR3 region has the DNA TGCGCCAGCACGTCAGGATTGCAGGCCGTCTCTGGAAACACCATATATTTT.

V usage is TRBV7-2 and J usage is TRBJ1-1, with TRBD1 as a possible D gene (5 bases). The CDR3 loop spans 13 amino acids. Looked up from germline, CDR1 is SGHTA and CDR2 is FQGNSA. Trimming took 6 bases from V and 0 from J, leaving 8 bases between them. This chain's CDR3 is CASRSGLNTEAFF. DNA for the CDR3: TGTGCCAGCAGATCAGGGCTGAACACTGAAGCTTTCTTT.

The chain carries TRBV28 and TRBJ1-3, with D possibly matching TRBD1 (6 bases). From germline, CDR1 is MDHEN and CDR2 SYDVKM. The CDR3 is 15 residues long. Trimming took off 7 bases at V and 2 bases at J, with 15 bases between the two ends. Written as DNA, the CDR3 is TGTGCCAGCACCTTACGAGGGGGGGCTGGAAACACCATATATTTT. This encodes CASTLRGGAGNTIYF.